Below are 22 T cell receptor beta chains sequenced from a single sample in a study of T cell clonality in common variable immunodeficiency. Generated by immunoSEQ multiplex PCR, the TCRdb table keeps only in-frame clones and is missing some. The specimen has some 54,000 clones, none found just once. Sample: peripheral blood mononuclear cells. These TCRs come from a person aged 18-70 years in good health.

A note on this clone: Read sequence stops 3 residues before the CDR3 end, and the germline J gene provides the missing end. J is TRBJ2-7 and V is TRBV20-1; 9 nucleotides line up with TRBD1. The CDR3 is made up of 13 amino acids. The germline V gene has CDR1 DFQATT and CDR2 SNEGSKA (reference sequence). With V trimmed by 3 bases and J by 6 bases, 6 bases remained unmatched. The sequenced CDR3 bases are TGCAGTGCTAGGGGACAGGGAGGCGGCGAG. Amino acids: CSARGQGGGE. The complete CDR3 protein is CSARGQGGGEQYF.

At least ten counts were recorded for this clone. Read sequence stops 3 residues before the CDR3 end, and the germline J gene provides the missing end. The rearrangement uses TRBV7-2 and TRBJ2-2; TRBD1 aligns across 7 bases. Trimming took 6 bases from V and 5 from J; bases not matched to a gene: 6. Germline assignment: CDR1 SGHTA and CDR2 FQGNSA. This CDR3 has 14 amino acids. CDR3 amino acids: CASSKGASTGELFF. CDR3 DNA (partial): TGTGCCAGCAGTAAGGGGGCCTCTACCGGGGAG.

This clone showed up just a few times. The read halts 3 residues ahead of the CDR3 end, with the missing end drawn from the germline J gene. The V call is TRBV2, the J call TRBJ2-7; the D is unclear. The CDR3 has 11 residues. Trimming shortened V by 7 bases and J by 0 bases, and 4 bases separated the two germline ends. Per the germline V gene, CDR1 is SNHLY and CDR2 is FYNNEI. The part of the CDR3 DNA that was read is TGTGCCAGCATGGCCTCCTACGAG. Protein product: CASMASYE. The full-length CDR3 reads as CASMASYEQYF.

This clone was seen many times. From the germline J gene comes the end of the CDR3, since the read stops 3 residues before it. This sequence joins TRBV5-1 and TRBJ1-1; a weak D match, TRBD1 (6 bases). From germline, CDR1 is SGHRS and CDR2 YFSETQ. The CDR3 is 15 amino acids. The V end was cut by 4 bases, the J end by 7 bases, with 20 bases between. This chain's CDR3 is CASSPPGGGGVEAFF. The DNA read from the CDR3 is TGCGCCAGCAGCCCCCCTGGAGGGGGAGGTGTTGAA.

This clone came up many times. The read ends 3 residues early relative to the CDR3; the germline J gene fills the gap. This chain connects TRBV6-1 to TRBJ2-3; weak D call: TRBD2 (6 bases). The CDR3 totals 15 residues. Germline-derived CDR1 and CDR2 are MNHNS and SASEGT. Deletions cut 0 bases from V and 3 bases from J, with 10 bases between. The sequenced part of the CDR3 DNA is TGTGCCAGCAGTGAAGCGGGGGGAAAAACAGATACG. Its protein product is CASSEAGGKTDT. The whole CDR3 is CASSEAGGKTDTQYF.

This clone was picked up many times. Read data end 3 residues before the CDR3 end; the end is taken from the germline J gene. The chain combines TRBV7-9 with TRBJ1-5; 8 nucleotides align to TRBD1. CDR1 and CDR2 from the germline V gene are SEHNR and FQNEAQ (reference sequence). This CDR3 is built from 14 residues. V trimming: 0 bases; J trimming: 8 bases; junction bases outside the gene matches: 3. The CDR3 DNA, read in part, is TGTGCCAGCAGCTTAGCGCAGGGGGCTGAGCCC. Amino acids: CASSLAQGAEP. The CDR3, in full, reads CASSLAQGAEPQHF. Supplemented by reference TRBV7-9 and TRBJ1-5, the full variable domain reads DTGVSQNPRHKITKRGQNVTFRCDPISEHNRLYWYRQTLGQGPEFLTYFQNEAQLEKSRLLSDRFSAERPKGSFSTLEIQRTEQGDSAMYLCASSLAQGAEPQHFGDGTRLSIL.

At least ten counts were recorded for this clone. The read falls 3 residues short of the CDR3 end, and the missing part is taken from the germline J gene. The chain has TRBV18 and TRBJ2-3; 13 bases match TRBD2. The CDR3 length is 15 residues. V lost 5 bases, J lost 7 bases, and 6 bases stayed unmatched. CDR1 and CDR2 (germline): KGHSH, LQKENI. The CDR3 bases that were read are TGTGCCAGCTCAACACTAGCGGGAGGGCAGAATACG. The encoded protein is CASSTLAGGQNT. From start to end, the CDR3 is CASSTLAGGQNTQYF.

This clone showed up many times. CDR3 bases read: TGCAGTGCTAGAGATTCGGACAGGGTGAATCCC. This codes for CSARDSDRVNP. The entire CDR3 sequence reads CSARDSDRVNPQHF. The genes are TRBV20-1 and TRBJ1-5; 8 nucleotides align to TRBD1. The CDR3 end lies 3 residues beyond the end of the read and is filled in from the germline J gene. Per the germline V gene, CDR1 is DFQATT and CDR2 is SNEGSKA (reference sequence). The CDR3 spans 14 residues.

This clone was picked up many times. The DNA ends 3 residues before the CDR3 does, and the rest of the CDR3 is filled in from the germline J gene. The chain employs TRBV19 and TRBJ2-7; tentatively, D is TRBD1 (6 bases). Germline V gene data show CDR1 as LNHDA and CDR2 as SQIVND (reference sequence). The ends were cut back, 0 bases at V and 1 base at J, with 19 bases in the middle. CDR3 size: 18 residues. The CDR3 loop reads CASSIDHQGIGGSYEQYF. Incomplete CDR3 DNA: TGTGCCAGTAGTATAGACCACCAGGGAATAGGGGGTTCCTACGAG.

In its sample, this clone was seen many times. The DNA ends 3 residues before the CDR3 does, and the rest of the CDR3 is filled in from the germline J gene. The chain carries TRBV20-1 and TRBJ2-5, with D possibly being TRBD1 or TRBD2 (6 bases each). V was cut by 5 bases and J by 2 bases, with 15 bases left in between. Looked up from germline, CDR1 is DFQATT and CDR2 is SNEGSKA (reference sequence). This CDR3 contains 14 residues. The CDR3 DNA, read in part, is TGCAGTGCTTCAACAGGGAGGACACAAGAGACC. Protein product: CSASTGRTQET. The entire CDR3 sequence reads CSASTGRTQETQYF.

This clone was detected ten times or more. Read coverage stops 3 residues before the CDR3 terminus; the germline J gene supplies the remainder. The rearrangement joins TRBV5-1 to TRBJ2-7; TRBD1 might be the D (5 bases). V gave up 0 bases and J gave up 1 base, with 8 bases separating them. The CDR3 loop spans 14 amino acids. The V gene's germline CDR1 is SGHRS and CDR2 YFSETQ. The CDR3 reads CASSLGGDSYEQYF. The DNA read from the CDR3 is TGCGCCAGCAGCTTGGGGGGCGATTCCTACGAG. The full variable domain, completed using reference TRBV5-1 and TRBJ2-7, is KAGVTQTPRYLIKTRGQQVTLSCSPISGHRSVSWYQQTPGQGLQFLFEYFSETQRNKGNFPGRFSGRQFSNSRSEMNVSTLELGDSALYLCASSLGGDSYEQYFGPGTRLTVT.

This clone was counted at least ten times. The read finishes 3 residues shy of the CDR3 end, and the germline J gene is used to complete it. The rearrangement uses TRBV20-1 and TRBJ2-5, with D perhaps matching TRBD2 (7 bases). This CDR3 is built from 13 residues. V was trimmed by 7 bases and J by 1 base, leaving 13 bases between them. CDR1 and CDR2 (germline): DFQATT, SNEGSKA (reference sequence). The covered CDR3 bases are TGCAGTGAAGGGGGGGGCCCCCAAGAGACC. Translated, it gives CSEGGGPQET. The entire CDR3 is CSEGGGPQETQYF.

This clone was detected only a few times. CDR3 DNA, as far as it was read: TGCAGTGCTAGAACCCGACTTACGCTCAGGGCGCACTATGGC. Translated: CSARTRLTLRAHYG. The full CDR3 reads CSARTRLTLRAHYGYTF. J is TRBJ1-2 and V is TRBV20-1, with D perhaps matching TRBD1 (5 bases). The CDR3 end lies 3 residues beyond the end of the read and is filled in from the germline J gene. V lost 2 bases to trimming and J lost 3 bases, with 22 bases between them. This CDR3 contains 17 residues. Germline CDR1 reads DFQATT; CDR2 reads SNEGSKA (reference sequence).

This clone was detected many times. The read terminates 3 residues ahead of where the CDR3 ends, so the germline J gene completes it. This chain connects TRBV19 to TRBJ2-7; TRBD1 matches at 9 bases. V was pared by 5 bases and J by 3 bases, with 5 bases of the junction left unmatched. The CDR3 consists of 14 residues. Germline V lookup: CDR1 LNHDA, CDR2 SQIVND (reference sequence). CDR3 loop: CASSLDRGGYEQYF. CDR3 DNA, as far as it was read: TGTGCCAGTAGTCTGGACAGGGGTGGCTACGAG.

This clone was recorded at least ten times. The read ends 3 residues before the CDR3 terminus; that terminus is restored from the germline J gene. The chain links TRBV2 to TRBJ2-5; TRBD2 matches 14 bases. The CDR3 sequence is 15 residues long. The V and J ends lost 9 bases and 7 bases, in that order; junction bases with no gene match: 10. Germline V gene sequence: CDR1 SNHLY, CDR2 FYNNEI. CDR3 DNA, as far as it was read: TGTGCCAGTAGGACTAGCGGGGGGCCCAGGGGGACC. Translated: CASRTSGGPRGT. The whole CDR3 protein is CASRTSGGPRGTQYF.

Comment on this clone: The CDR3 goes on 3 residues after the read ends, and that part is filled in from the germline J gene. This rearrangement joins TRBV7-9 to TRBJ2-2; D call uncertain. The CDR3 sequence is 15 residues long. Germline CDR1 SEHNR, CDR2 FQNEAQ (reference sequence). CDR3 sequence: CASSLGGGRDEKLFF. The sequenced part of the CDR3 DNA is TGTGCCAGCAGCTTAGGAGGCGGTCGTGATGAAAAG.

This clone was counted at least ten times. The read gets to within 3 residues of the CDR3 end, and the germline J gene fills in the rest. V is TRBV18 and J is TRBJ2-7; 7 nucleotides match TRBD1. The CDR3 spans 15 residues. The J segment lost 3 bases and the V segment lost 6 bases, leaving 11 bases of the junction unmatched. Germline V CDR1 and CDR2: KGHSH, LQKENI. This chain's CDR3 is CASSDSETGLYEQYF. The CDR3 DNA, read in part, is TGTGCCAGCTCCGACTCTGAGACAGGGCTCTACGAG.

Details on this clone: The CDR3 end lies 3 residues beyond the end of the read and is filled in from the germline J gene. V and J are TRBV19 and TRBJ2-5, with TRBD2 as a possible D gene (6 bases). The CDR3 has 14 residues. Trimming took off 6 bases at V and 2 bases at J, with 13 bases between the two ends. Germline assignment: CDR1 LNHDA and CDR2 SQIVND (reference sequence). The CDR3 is CASSGGAYQETQYF. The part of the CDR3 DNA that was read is TGTGCCAGTAGCGGGGGTGCGTATCAAGAGACC. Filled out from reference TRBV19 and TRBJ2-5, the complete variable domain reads DGGITQSPKYLFRKEGQNVTLSCEQNLNHDAMYWYRQDPGQGLRLIYYSQIVNDFQKGDIAEGYSVSREKKESFPLTVTSAQKNPTAFYLCASSGGAYQETQYFGPGTRLLVL.

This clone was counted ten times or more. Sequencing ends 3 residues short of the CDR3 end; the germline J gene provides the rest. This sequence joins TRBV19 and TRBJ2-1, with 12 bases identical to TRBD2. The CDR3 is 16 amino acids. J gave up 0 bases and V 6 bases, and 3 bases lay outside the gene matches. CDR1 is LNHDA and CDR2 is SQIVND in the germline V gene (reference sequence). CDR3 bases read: TGTGCCAGTAGGACTAGCGGGGGCGCCTCCTACAATGAG. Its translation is CASRTSGGASYNE. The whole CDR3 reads CASRTSGGASYNEQFF.

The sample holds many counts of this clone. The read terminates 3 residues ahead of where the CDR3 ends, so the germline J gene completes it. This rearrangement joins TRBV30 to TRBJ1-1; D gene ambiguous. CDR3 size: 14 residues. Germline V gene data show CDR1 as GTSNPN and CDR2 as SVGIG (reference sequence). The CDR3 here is CASNRRVALEEAFF. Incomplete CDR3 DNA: TGTGCCTCCAATAGGAGGGTTGCGTTGGAGGAA.

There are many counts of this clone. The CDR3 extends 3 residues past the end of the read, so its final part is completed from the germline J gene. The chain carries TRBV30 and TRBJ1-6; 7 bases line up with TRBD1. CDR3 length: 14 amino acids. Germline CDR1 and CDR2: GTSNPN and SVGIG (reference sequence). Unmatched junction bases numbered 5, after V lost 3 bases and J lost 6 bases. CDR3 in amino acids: CAWSSGQRNSPLHF. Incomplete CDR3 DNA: TGTGCCTGGAGCTCGGGACAGCGTAATTCACCC. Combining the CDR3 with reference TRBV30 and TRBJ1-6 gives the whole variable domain SQTIHQWPATLVQPVGSPLSLECTVEGTSNPNLYWYRQAAGRGLQLLFYSVGIGQISSEVPQNLSASRPQDRQFILSSKKLLLSDSGFYLCAWSSGQRNSPLHFGNGTRLTVT.

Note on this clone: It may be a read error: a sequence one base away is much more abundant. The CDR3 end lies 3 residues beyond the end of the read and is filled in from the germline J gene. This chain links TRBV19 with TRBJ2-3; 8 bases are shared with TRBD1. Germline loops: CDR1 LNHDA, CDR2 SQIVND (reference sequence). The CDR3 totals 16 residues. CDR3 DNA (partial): TGTGCCAGCGCCGGCCCGGACAGGGCTGGCAATCAGCCG. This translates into CASAGPDRAGNQP. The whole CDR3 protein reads CASAGPDRAGNQPQYF.